This TCR beta chain was profiled in a study of cytotoxic CD8 clonotypes in ibrutinib-treated CLL. On the study more broadly: Results showed roughly 25 partial and 2 complete responses; following median about 62 months, 14 remained remitted, approximately twelve advanced. The study's findings and limits: Against age-matched healthy donors, baseline clonality ran higher and tracked circulating CD8+ T-cell counts.

The CDR3 has 12 amino acids. Germline loops: CDR1 MNHNS, CDR2 SASEGT. Deletions cut 11 bases from V and 5 bases from J, with 16 bases between. Clones were read by immunoSEQ multiplex PCR, and TCRdb kept only the in-frame ones, dropping some. Here the sample spans 130,000 or so clones, over 75% being singletons. Details on this clone: The antigen is undetermined.

The sequence was obtained from a human donor with chronic lymphocytic leukemia. V is TRBV6-1 and J is TRBJ2-7, with D tentatively TRBD2 (5 bases). The source material was PBMCs, sampled after 24 months of ibrutinib treatment. CDR3 DNA sequence: TGTGCCTCCTCAGAGACTATAGACGAGCAGTACTTC. Protein: CASSETIDEQYF.